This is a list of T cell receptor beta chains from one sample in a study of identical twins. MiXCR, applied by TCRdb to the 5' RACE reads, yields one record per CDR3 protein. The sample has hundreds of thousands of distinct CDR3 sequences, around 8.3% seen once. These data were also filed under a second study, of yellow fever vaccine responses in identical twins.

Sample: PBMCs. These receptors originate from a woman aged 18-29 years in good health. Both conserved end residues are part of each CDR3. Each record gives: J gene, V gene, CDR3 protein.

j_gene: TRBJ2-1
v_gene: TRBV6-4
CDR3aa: CASSYRDNNNEQFF

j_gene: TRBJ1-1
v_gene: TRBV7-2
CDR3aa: CASSFARDTEAFF

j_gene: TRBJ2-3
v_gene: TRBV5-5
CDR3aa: CASIPPGPRGASLYF

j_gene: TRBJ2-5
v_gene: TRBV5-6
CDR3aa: CASSFLRTGHQETQYF

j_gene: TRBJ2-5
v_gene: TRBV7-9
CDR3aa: CASIKGGDRETQYF

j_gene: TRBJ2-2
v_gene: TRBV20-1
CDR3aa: CSASVIAGRRGGELFF

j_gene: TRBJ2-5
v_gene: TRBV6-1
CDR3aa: CASTQGVFQETQYF

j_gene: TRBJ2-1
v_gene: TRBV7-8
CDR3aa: CASRSPVGYNEQFF

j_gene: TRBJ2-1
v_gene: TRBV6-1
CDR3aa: CASSESVLGQQFF

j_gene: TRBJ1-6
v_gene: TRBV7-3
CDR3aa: CASSSGQSYSPLHF

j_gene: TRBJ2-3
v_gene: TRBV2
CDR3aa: CASSTGTLTDTQYF

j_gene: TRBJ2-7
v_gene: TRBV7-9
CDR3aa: CASSLRLAGGEEQYF

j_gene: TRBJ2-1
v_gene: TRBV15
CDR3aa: CATSRNKGAYNEQFF

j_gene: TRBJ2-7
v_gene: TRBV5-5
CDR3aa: CASNPATSLGEQYF

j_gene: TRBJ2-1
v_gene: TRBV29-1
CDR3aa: CSVETDRGPHNEQFF

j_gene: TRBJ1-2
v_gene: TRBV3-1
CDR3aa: CASSQGQGWGYTF

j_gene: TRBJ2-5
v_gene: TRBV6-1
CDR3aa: CASSALAGGYQETQYF

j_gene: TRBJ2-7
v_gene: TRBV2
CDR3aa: CASSALETGTEQYF

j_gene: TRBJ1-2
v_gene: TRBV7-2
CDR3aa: CASSLGFVGNYGYTF

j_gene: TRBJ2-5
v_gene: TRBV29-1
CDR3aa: CSVDSTASGRGEETQYF

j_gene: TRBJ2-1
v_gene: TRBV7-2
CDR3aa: CASSLVSSGAYNEQFF

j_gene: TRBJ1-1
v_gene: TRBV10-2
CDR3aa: CASSGQGGTEAFF

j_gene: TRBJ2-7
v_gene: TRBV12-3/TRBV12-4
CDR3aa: CASSLFRNMAEQYF

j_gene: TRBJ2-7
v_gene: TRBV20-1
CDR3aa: CSARDELDYEQYF

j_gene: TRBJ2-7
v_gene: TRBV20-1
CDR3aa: CSARVMGSYEQYF

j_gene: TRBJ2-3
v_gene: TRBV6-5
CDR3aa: CASSYRAGPTDTQYF

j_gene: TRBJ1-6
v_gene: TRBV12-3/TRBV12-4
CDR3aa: CASTKSSYNSPLHF

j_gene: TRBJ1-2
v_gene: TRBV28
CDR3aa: CASSSRDRGQGPYGYTF

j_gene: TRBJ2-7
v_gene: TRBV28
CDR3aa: CASRYSGVLVEQYF

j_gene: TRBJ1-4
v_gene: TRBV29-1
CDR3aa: CSGGTGLREKLFF

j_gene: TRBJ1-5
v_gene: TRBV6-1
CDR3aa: CASSRTGEYQPQHF

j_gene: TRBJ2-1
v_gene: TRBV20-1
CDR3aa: CSASSGSYNEQFF

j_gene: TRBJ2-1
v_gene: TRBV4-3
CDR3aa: CASSQDSRTVNNEQFF

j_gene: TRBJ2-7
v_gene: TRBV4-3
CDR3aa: CASSPVVFLETGTAEQYF

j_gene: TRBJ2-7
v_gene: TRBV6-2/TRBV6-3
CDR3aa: CASSHWTSGDTYEQYF

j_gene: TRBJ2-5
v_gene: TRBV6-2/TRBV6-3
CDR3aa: CASSYLGQTLAQETQYF

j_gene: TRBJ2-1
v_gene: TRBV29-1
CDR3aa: CSVAPDNEQFF

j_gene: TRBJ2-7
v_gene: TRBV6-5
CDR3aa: CASSYGTGGGYEQYF

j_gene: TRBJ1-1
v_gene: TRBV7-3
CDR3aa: CASNRRAEAFF

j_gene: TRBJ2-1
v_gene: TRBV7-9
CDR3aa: CASTLPGPNVNEQFF

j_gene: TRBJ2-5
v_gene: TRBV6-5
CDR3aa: CASSSGQGNIQETQYF

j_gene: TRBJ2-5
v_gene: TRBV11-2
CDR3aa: CASSSDWPQETQYF

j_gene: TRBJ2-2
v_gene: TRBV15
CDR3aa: CATSSEWGSGELFF

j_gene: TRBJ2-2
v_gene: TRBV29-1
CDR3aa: CSVDPDLNTGELFF

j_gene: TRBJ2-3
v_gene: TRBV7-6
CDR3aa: CASSFLGRGERDTQYF

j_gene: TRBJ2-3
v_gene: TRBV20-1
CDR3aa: CSASPTTPINTDTQYF

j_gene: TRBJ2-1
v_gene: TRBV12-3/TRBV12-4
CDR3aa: CASSGLAFNEQFF

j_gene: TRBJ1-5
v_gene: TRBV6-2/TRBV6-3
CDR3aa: CASSGGSYSNQPQHF

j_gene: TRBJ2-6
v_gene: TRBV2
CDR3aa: CASKVTGGNSGANVLTF

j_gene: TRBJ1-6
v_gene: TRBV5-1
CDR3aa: CASKEGTDNSPLHF